There are a few counts of the clone carrying this T cell receptor (beta chain). This sample was included in a study of blood T cell repertoires in COVID-19. TCRdb's copy holds only in-frame clones and misses some; the assay was immunoSEQ multiplex PCR. The sample holds more than 150,000 clones, around 79% seen once. The CDR3 is made up of 14 amino acids. The germline gives CDR1 MNHEY, CDR2 SVGAGI. V gave up 6 bases and J gave up 6 bases; unmatched junction bases: 9. This TCR was sampled from a man between 50 and 59 years old who had recovered from COVID-19. The chain links TRBV6-5 to TRBJ1-2; TRBD1 aligns across 8 bases. Sequencing was carried out using peripheral blood. CDR3: CASSRGTGFDGYTF. DNA for the CDR3: TGTGCCAGCAGCCGCGGGACAGGATTTGATGGCTACACCTTC.